These 30 T cell receptor beta chains share one sample of origin, sequenced in a study of shared clonotypes between healthy human individuals. Produced via immunoSEQ multiplex PCR; TCRdb's table is partial and in-frame only. The sample shows about 490,000 clones, around three quarters of them seen only once. Sequences were obtained from PBMCs. These receptors all stem from a middle-aged woman in good health. Some clones in this sample may be carry-over from other donors' samples.

The chain couples TRBV15 to TRBJ2-6; no clear D. Germline V gene data show CDR1 as LNHNV and CDR2 as YYDKDF (reference sequence). The CDR3 spans 16 residues. V lost 0 bases, J lost 0 bases, and 6 bases lay in between. Here the CDR3 DNA reads TGTGCCACCAGCAGAGATGGGGTCTCTGGGGCCAACGTCCTGACTTTC. Translating it yields CATSRDGVSGANVLTF. The entire variable domain, with the rest obtained from reference TRBV15 and TRBJ2-6, is as follows: DAMVIQNPRYQVTQFGKPVTLSCSQTLNHNVMYWYQQKSSQAPKLLFHYYDKDFNNEADTPDNFQSRRPNTSFCFLDIRSPGLGDTAMYLCATSRDGVSGANVLTFGAGSRLTVL.

The chain uses TRBV15 and TRBJ1-1; 8 bases are shared with TRBD1. The ends lost 0 bases at V and 4 bases at J; junction bases unmatched: 10. The germline CDR1 and CDR2 sequences are LNHNV and YYDKDF (reference sequence). CDR3 length: 17 residues. CDR3 residues: CATSRDFPGGGSTEAFF. The CDR3 DNA reads TGTGCCACCAGCAGAGATTTCCCAGGGGGCGGTAGCACTGAAGCTTTCTTT.

The V and J genes are TRBV9 and TRBJ1-4; 9 bases fit TRBD1. Trimming took 3 bases from V and 0 from J; bases not matched to a gene: 12. This CDR3 region has 19 residues. Looked up from germline, CDR1 is SGDLS and CDR2 is YYNGEE. The CDR3 region has the DNA TGTGCCAGCAGCGGGGGCCGGGACAGGGACCCGACAACTAATGAAAAACTGTTTTTT. Its protein product is CASSGGRDRDPTTNEKLFF.

The chain is built from TRBV5-4 and TRBJ2-7, with 11 bases identical to TRBD1. Per the germline V gene, CDR1 is SGHNT and CDR2 is YYREEE (reference sequence). J gave up 7 bases and V 4 bases, and 4 bases lay outside the gene matches. The CDR3 is made up of 13 amino acids. CDR3 nucleotide sequence: TGTGCCAGCAGCGCCGGGACAGGGGGAGAGCAGTACTTC. Protein product: CASSAGTGGEQYF. The full variable domain, with the rest looked up from reference TRBV5-4 and TRBJ2-7, is ETGVTQSPTHLIKTRGQQVTLRCSSQSGHNTVSWYQQALGQGPQFIFQYYREEENGRGNFPPRFSGLQFPNYSSELNVNALELDDSALYLCASSAGTGGEQYFGPGTRLTVT.

The chain couples TRBV6-1 to TRBJ1-4, with D perhaps TRBD1 (5 bases). Trimming removed 2 bases at V and 7 bases at J, with 14 bases between. The germline gives CDR1 MNHNS, CDR2 SASEGT. CDR3 length: 15 residues. The CDR3 bases are TGTGCCAGCAGTGAAATCAGAGGGACGGTTGAAAAACTGTTTTTT. It codes for CASSEIRGTVEKLFF.

This clone occurred a few times. The V call is TRBV19, the J call TRBJ1-1; D unclear. The germline V gene has CDR1 LNHDA and CDR2 SQIVND (reference sequence). The CDR3 is 13 amino acids. V dropped 0 bases and J dropped 7 bases, with 9 bases sitting between them. CDR3 sequence (DNA): TGTGCCAGTAGTATAGATCGGAATTATGAAGCTTTCTTT. It yields the protein CASSIDRNYEAFF.

V is TRBV10-3 and J is TRBJ1-4; perhaps TRBD1 as D (5 bases). The CDR3 totals 14 residues. Germline loops: CDR1 ENHRY, CDR2 SYGVKD. V lost 10 bases and J lost 4, with 16 bases in between. The CDR3 sequence: CATSDRGDNEKLFF. Here the CDR3 DNA reads TGTGCCACCTCGGACCGGGGGGATAATGAAAAACTGTTTTTT.

V usage is TRBV7-2 and J usage is TRBJ1-2, with D tentatively TRBD1 (6 bases). From germline, CDR1 is SGHTA and CDR2 FQGNSA. The CDR3 loop spans 15 amino acids. Trimming shortened V by 6 bases and J by 4 bases, and 18 bases separated the two germline ends. In DNA, the CDR3 is TGTGCCAGCAGACCAGGGGCGTTTGGGGCCTATGGCTACACCTTC. The encoded protein is CASRPGAFGAYGYTF.

The V gene is TRBV6-1, the J gene TRBJ1-2, with D maybe TRBD1 (6 bases). V was trimmed by 6 bases and J by 3 bases, leaving 11 bases between them. This CDR3 region has 13 residues. Per germline, CDR1 MNHNS and CDR2 SASEGT. This CDR3 reads CASSSSGDYGYTF. In DNA form, the CDR3 reads TGTGCCAGCAGCTCCTCAGGGGACTATGGCTACACCTTC.

Comment on this clone: This sample also contains other DNA sequences that code for the same CDR3. The J gene is TRBJ2-1, the V gene TRBV7-2; the D is unclear. The CDR3 runs 13 residues. Trimming shortened V by 0 bases and J by 4 bases, and 4 bases separated the two germline ends. Germline V gene data show CDR1 as SGHTA and CDR2 as FQGNSA. In nucleotides, the CDR3 is TGTGCCAGCAGCTTAGCCTTGTACAATGAGCAGTTCTTC. It specifies CASSLALYNEQFF.

This chain joins TRBV7-2 and TRBJ2-1; 9 nucleotides line up with TRBD1. The CDR3 is made up of 16 amino acids. V trimming: 5 bases; J trimming: 4 bases; junction bases outside the gene matches: 9. Germline V lookup: CDR1 SGHTA, CDR2 FQGNSA. This CDR3 reads CASSPTGGKNYNEQFF. The CDR3 region has the DNA TGTGCCAGCAGCCCCACAGGGGGCAAAAATTACAATGAGCAGTTCTTC. Combining the CDR3 with reference TRBV7-2 and TRBJ2-1 gives the whole variable domain GAGVSQSPSNKVTEKGKDVELRCDPISGHTALYWYRQSLGQGLEFLIYFQGNSAPDKSGLPSDRFSAERTGGSVSTLTIQRTQQEDSAVYLCASSPTGGKNYNEQFFGPGTRLTVL.

V gene TRBV11-2 combines with J gene TRBJ2-1; TRBD2 matches at 8 bases. Germline-derived CDR1 and CDR2 are SGHAT and FQNNGV. The V segment lost 6 bases and the J segment 2 bases; nucleotides outside the gene matches: 6. CDR3 length equals 15 residues. CDR3 DNA sequence: TGTGCCAGCAGATCTTTCGGGAGGGCCTACAATGAGCAGTTCTTC. Encoded protein: CASRSFGRAYNEQFF.

The gene calls are TRBV7-3 and TRBJ2-2; possible D gene TRBD1, 6 bases. In germline, CDR1 is SGHTA, CDR2 FQGTGA. Trimming stripped 5 bases from V and 4 bases from J, with 11 bases between. The CDR3 runs 14 residues. CDR3 sequence (DNA): TGTGCCAGCAGCGCGACAGGACTCACCGGGGAGCTGTTTTTT. It translates to CASSATGLTGELFF.

This clone was observed a handful of times. This rearrangement joins TRBV7-3 to TRBJ1-1; 9 positions match TRBD1. Trimming at V came to 5 bases and at J to 11 bases, leaving 9 bases not matched to a gene. The CDR3 totals 13 residues. CDR1 and CDR2 from the germline V gene are SGHTA and FQGTGA. In DNA, the CDR3 is TGTGCCAGCAGCCGTGACAGGGGGGATGTGGCTTTCTTT. Translating gives CASSRDRGDVAFF. Filled out from reference TRBV7-3 and TRBJ1-1, the complete variable domain reads GAGVSQTPSNKVTEKGKYVELRCDPISGHTALYWYRQSLGQGPEFLIYFQGTGAADDSGLPNDRFFAVRPEGSVSTLKIQRTERGDSAVYLCASSRDRGDVAFFGQGTRLTVV.

The rearrangement links TRBV28 to TRBJ2-7, with 8 bases matching TRBD1. In germline, CDR1 is MDHEN, CDR2 SYDVKM. Unmatched junction bases numbered 11, after V lost 7 bases and J lost 3 bases. CDR3 size: 15 residues. CDR3 DNA: TGTGCCAGCAAAGCCTGGCAGGGGGCTTTCTACGAGCAGTACTTC. As protein: CASKAWQGAFYEQYF.

This sequence joins TRBV29-1 and TRBJ2-4, with 10 bases lining up with TRBD1. Trimming cost V 4 bases and J 5 bases; bases outside gene matches: 5. The CDR3 is made up of 14 amino acids. Germline CDR1 and CDR2: SQVTM and ANQGSEA. This CDR3 is CSVASGTGENIQYF. CDR3 nucleotides: TGCAGCGTTGCATCCGGGACAGGGGAAAACATTCAGTACTTC.

To note about this clone: In the same sample, other DNA sequences code for this CDR3. The genes are TRBV28 and TRBJ1-5; D remains ambiguous. The CDR3 extends over 12 amino acids. With 8 bases removed from V and 1 base from J, the gap between germline ends came to 6 bases. Germline CDR1 MDHEN, CDR2 SYDVKM. CDR3 bases: TGTGCCAGCTCCGGCAGCAATCAGCCCCAGCATTTT. Translating it yields CASSGSNQPQHF.

This chain uses TRBV7-3 with TRBJ2-7; D is perhaps TRBD1 (6 bases). The CDR3 totals 16 residues. The germline V gene encodes CDR1 SGHTA and CDR2 FQGTGA. The V and J ends lost 1 base and 5 bases respectively, with 18 bases between them. This CDR3 reads CASSLMGAQGAHEQYF. DNA of the CDR3: TGTGCCAGCAGCTTAATGGGGGCACAGGGTGCCCACGAGCAGTACTTC.

Details on this clone: This sample also contains other DNA sequences that code for the same CDR3. V is TRBV18 and J is TRBJ2-1; 9 bases match TRBD2. J gave up 8 bases and V 6 bases, and 8 bases lay outside the gene matches. Germline V gene data show CDR1 as KGHSH and CDR2 as LQKENI. CDR3 length: 14 amino acids. The CDR3 DNA sequence: TGTGCCAGCTCCCCGAGTAGCGGGAGCTATGAGCAGTTCTTC. This translates into CASSPSSGSYEQFF. The variable domain in full, with the rest retrieved from reference TRBV18 and TRBJ2-1, is NAGVMQNPRHLVRRRGQEARLRCSPMKGHSHVYWYRQLPEEGLKFMVYLQKENIIDESGMPKERFSAEFPKEGPSILRIQQVVRGDSAAYFCASSPSSGSYEQFFGPGTRLTVL.

This clone was recorded once. The chain recombines TRBV5-1 with TRBJ1-5; D is unresolved. Germline V gene sequence: CDR1 SGHRS, CDR2 YFSETQ. V lost 4 bases, J lost 4 bases, and 9 bases lay in between. The CDR3 spans 13 residues. CDR3 bases: TGCGCCAGCAGCGGAGGCGAAAATCAGCCCCAGCATTTT. This translates into CASSGGENQPQHF.

This clone appeared once. The CDR3 DNA reads as TGTGCCAGCAGTCCCACCGGAAGCGGGGGGAACACCGGGGAGCTGTTTTTT. It encodes CASSPTGSGGNTGELFF. V usage is TRBV27 and J usage is TRBJ2-2; 8 nucleotides agree with TRBD2. The germline V gene has CDR1 MNHEY and CDR2 SMNVEV (reference sequence). The CDR3 has 17 residues. With V trimmed by 5 bases and J by 1 base, 9 bases remained unmatched.

The genes are TRBV27 and TRBJ2-4; no reliable D call. V lost 3 bases and J lost 10, with 16 bases in between. Germline V gene data show CDR1 as MNHEY and CDR2 as SMNVEV (reference sequence). The CDR3 is 14 residues long. The DNA of the CDR3 is TGTGCCAGCAGTTTTCCGGGCCCCCCTTGGATTCAGTACTTC. Translated: CASSFPGPPWIQYF.

The chain is built from TRBV6-4 and TRBJ2-1; TRBD2 matches 9 bases. Germline loops: CDR1 MRHNA, CDR2 SNTAGT. This CDR3 is 15 amino acids long. V lost 2 bases, J lost 9 bases, and 8 bases stayed unmatched. This CDR3 reads CASSDGAGGPGEQFF. The CDR3 DNA sequence: TGTGCCAGCAGTGACGGGGCGGGAGGGCCGGGTGAGCAGTTCTTC.

The CDR3, as DNA: TGCGCCAGCACAGAGGGAGAGGGCCAAGCTAACTATGGCTACACCTTC. This codes for CASTEGEGQANYGYTF. V and J are TRBV10-2 and TRBJ1-2; D is uncertain. Germline CDR1 is WSHSY and CDR2 is SAAADI. The CDR3 has 16 amino acids. Trimming removed 7 bases at V and 0 bases at J, with 18 bases between.

This rearrangement joins TRBV7-2 to TRBJ2-2, with unresolved D. Deletions cut 3 bases from V and 1 base from J, with 6 bases between. CDR3 length: 14 residues. Looked up from germline, CDR1 is SGHTA and CDR2 is FQGNSA. The CDR3 bases are TGTGCCAGCAGCTTCGGTGAGAACACCGGGGAGCTGTTTTTT. Translating gives CASSFGENTGELFF.

This clone was detected only a few times. The J gene is TRBJ2-5, the V gene TRBV5-1; D gene unclear. V lost 2 bases and J lost 2, with 4 bases in between. Germline CDR1 and CDR2: SGHRS and YFSETQ. This CDR3 is 12 amino acids long. CDR3 in amino acids: CASSFHQETQYF. CDR3 coding DNA: TGCGCCAGCAGCTTTCATCAAGAGACCCAGTACTTC.

The gene calls are TRBV4-2 and TRBJ2-5, with 9 nucleotides matching TRBD2. The CDR3 loop spans 17 amino acids. The V segment lost 1 base and the J segment 0 bases; nucleotides outside the gene matches: 6. Germline CDR1 LGHNA, CDR2 YNFKEQ. The CDR3 nucleotides read TGTGCCAGCAGCCAAGCCGCTAGCGGGATGTACCAAGAGACCCAGTACTTC. This gives the protein CASSQAASGMYQETQYF.

This sequence joins TRBV7-3 and TRBJ2-7, with D perhaps matching TRBD2 (7 bases). Trimming took off 4 bases at V and 0 bases at J, with 13 bases between the two ends. The germline V gene encodes CDR1 SGHTA and CDR2 FQGTGA. The CDR3 length is 15 residues. The CDR3, as DNA: TGTGCCAGCAGCTCCGGACTAGGGGGCTCCTACGAGCAGTACTTC. Protein sequence: CASSSGLGGSYEQYF.

Concerning this clone: At one boundary the junction diverges from the germline segment, which might be a read error. The chain has TRBV9 and TRBJ2-1; TRBD2 matches 8 bases. Germline CDR1 reads SGDLS; CDR2 reads YYNGEE. The CDR3 spans 15 residues. Here the CDR3 reads CANSQGGLALNEQFF. CDR3 nucleotide sequence: TGTGCCAACAGCCAGGGTGGACTAGCATTGAATGAGCAGTTCTTC.

This chain links TRBV29-1 with TRBJ1-1, with 8 bases aligning to TRBD1. The V and J ends lost 2 bases and 4 bases, in that order; junction bases with no gene match: 6. Germline CDR1 reads SQVTM; CDR2 reads ANQGSEA. The CDR3 totals 14 residues. The CDR3 protein is CSVEPQGGGTEAFF. CDR3 nucleotides: TGCAGCGTTGAACCACAGGGGGGCGGCACTGAAGCTTTCTTT.